This T cell receptor (beta chain) came from a study of cytomegalovirus exposure and HLA in healthy donors (TCRdb year 2017). In terms of the full investigation: In an earlier analysis of 550 to 750 of the donors, 276 Gb of sequence data and some 120 million unique TCR beta sequences from 180 million or so T cells were reported. An early release covering about 600 HLA-typed donors comprised about 310 gigabases of sequencing data and roughly 85 million unique TCR sequences. Of the 300 to 450 genotyped donors, 81% were placed in the genetic ancestry cluster associated with self-reported Caucasian donors. The study aimed to test whether cataloging public T cell receptors could reveal signatures of past pathogen exposure. The T cell repertoires of 666 subjects were profiled by immunosequencing and related to cytomegalovirus serostatus. Along with the approximately 700-subject first cohort, a separate validation cohort of more than 90 different subjects was used. The study combined high-throughput TCR immunosequencing, statistical association of individual TCRs with disease status, and machine learning to predict cytomegalovirus infection status. A later analysis re-examined previously published TCR beta repertoires from more than 600 donors and added high-resolution HLA genotyping to investigate patterns of TCR occurrence. Rather than using new phenotypic data, the later analysis identified candidate immune exposures from TCR beta sequences and from how often those sequences occurred across donors. To decide whether each TCR beta V gene segment behaved as functional or pseudogenic, an earlier analysis of several hundred of the donors relied on high-throughput TCR beta sequencing. Alongside the repertoire data, information on donor age, sex, ethnicity and CMV serostatus was compiled. A later genetic analysis took genome-wide SNP genotypes for about 65% of the roughly 670 donors and used that subset as a discovery cohort. All discovery cohort repertoires had been generated using a single sequencing platform. HLA typing included class I and class II loci at four-digit resolution. Typing coverage varied by locus: roughly 629-640 donors for A, B, C, DRB1 and DQB1; some 520 for DQA1; more than 600 for DPA1; more than 450 for DPB1. Because of strong linkage in the cohort, four to six DR-DQ haplotypes were treated as single units for association and clustering. Among over 350 genotyped donors of the cohort, an average of approximately 240,000 unique TCR beta nucleotide sequences were sequenced per donor, around 18% of them non-productive.

Regarding this clone: Its specific antigen is unknown. Base qualities are not at hand, and no much larger clone is one base apart. The sample holds other DNA sequences that translate to the same CDR3.

The cohort comprised approximately 700 healthy bone marrow donors. At the time of sampling, every cohort member was nominally healthy, though immune exposures that went unrecorded were likely present. The donor tested CMV seropositive and was one of the 289 seropositive cohort members. A peripheral blood sample was provided by each donor, and peripheral blood mononuclear cells were used for TCR beta sequencing. The Qiagen DNeasy Blood Extraction Kit was used to extract genomic DNA from the blood cell samples. On the study overall, not on this receptor specifically: Roughly uniform sequencing depth across donors was assumed in presence/absence analyses, although this assumption may not hold. A further reported finding was that TCR beta sequences accurately predicted the HLA-A and HLA-B alleles for most subjects in the first cohort. According to a later analysis, TCR association rates differed among HLA loci, with DRB1 alleles showing the most associated TCRs and HLA-C alleles showing the fewest. While some public TCRs were present in many individuals, most TCR sequences turned up only very rarely across donors. Some IMGT-functional V segments, including TRBV6-2 and TRBV6-3, could not be told apart with the 87-base-pair reads, so those segments were excluded. For the cohort, immune exposure information was limited to CMV serostatus. A group of highly shared sequence variants was considered likely to be a technical artifact of the sequencing pipeline. Several of the top co-occurrence clusters appeared to be linked to parvovirus B19, influenza, CMV and Epstein-Barr virus, according to a later analysis. In a later genetic analysis, a missense DCLRE1C variant was associated with V-gene and J-gene trimming of TCR beta chains, and the association was replicated in an independent cohort. According to a later genetic analysis, donors in an Asian-associated ancestry cluster had fewer N-insertions in productive TCRs than the approximately 650-donor mean. The cohort was sequenced for TCR beta chains only, and without alpha or paired-chain data the features that could be detected were limited. Correlated functional status among segregating V segments might be attributable to linkage disequilibrium, but an unknown experimental factor could not be ruled out. Cytomegalovirus status was reported to be diagnosed by the classifier with high specificity and sensitivity in both the original and validation cohorts. Because HLA typing was missing for some donors at each locus, association tests included only the typed subset. In a later analysis, most CMV-associated TCR beta chains were found to appear HLA-restricted, with HLA associations seemingly driven largely by CMV exposure. A few of the identified cytomegalovirus-associated TCR beta chains were confirmed in vitro to be specific for cytomegalovirus antigens. In a later analysis, about 17,000 TCR beta sequences were associated with specific HLA alleles at a false discovery rate of 0.05. Compared with equally common non-associated chains, HLA-associated TCR beta chains in a later analysis were more clonally expanded and had lower generation probabilities. The earlier analysis of some 560 of the donors excluded 15 to 20 rarely observed V segments, including chromosome 9 orphons, because counts were too low. The authors suggested that the approach could potentially be extended to other disease states and immunological phenotypes. An earlier analysis of around 500 of the donors showed that most TCR beta V segments appeared in productive rearrangements either about 87% or about 30% of the time, which broadly matched IMGT annotations. Assigning TCR associations to individual alleles was difficult when HLA alleles, especially DR and DQ, strongly co-occurred. The study listed 170 or so TCR beta chains as associated with cytomegalovirus.

Library method: the immunoSEQ multiplex PCR assay. For the multiplex PCR, a mixture combining 60 forward primers for TCR Vbeta segments and 13 reverse primers for TCR Jbeta segments was used. The CDR3 region of rearranged TCR beta genes was amplified from genomic DNA by a multiplex PCR assay. The amplified TCR beta libraries were sequenced on the Illumina HiSeq System as 87-base-pair reads. On the study's bioinformatics: A later analysis tallied about 77 million unique TCR beta chains across the 666 repertoires, and roughly 11 million of those chains were shared by two or more donors. Raw reads were error-corrected and collapsed into unique sequences by a nearest-neighbor algorithm in which closely related sequences were merged to remove PCR and sequencing errors. V, D and J gene segments were assigned by aligning CDR3 sequences to IMGT reference sequences. For a sequence to be retained, a match of at least six nucleotides to both a V gene segment and a J gene segment was required. A rearrangement was called productive if the CDR3 had no stop codons and remained in frame with V and J, and every other rearrangement was called non-productive. CDR3 was defined by IMGT convention, running from the second conserved V-encoded cysteine to the conserved J-encoded phenylalanine. In an earlier analysis of around 540 of the donors, sequences lacking an unambiguous match to a single V gene segment were excluded. In an earlier analysis of several hundred of the donors, a V segment was called functional when productive rearrangements were above 56.7%, and segregating when the standard deviation between donors exceeded 5%. A statistical classification framework was built for diagnosing cytomegalovirus status from the catalog of TCR beta chain sequences. A later analysis assigned V and J genes by comparing TCR nucleotide sequences with IMGT/GENE-DB human TR gene sequences. A later analysis assigned CDR3 sequences and most-parsimonious VDJ recombination scenarios with the TCRdist pipeline. In a later analysis, each TCR beta chain was defined by its CDR3 amino acid sequence together with its V-gene family, and reads lacking a unique V-gene family were excluded. A later analysis removed 500 to 600 highly shared, low-generation-probability nucleotide sequences to deal with suspected cross-contamination and a sequencing artifact. In a later analysis, a clonal expansion index for each public chain was calculated from normalized within-repertoire ranks of inferred template counts. In a later analysis, generation probabilities were computed using a VDJ recombination model fitted to out-of-frame rearrangements, and the results were checked against IGoR. Hypergeometric tests were used in a later analysis to score TCR-TCR, TCR-HLA and TCR-CMV co-occurrence, with a repertoire-size bias correction applied to the TCR pairs. In a later analysis, false discovery rates were estimated by permuting HLA or CMV assignments 20 times. In a later analysis, co-occurring TCRs were grouped with DBSCAN, and TCRdist sequence similarity was added when clustering was performed within HLA-allele-positive subsets. Co-occurrence clustering excluded repertoires with fewer than 30,000 or more than 120,000 public chains, plus five with anomalous nucleotide sharing. The clones in this table, taken by TCRdb from immuneACCESS, are in-frame only. Not every clone is retained; where verified, under half of the shortfall comes from an unresolved V gene, and the cause of the rest is unknown. V and J calls and clone size follow that table, whereas D and trimming were derived from the DNA. For this sample the table gives about 300,000 clones, of which 86% were detected only once. The top ten clonotypes cover 3% to 4% of the sample.

Trimming at the junction amounts to 5 bases on V and 2 bases on J, and the germline ends lie 9 bases apart. The germline V gene supplies CDR1 MDHEN and CDR2 SYDVKM. Spanning cysteine to phenylalanine, the CDR3 consists of 13 amino acids. The CDR3 DNA has 39 bases and is translated from base 1. Rearrangement joined TRBV28 to TRBJ1-1, with TRBD1 tentatively as D gene (6 bases match). The receptor was derived from a man aged 40-55 years in good health and CMV-seropositive. Input material: PBMCs. The DNA sequence reads TGTGCCAGCAGTAGGACAGTAAACACTGAAGCTTTCTTT. Its protein reads: CASSRTVNTEAFF.